This T cell receptor (beta chain) was sequenced for a study of identical twins. Findings of the study overall: Cross-sectional statistics underpinned the conclusions; the same donors were not followed. Insertions ran lower in abundant cord blood beta clonotypes, though not in memory repertoires. Zero-insertion analyses could be partly confounded by invariant MAIT and iNKT cells.

The donor group consisted entirely of healthy Caucasians. This clonotype was seen more than once but under ten times. The target antigen is unknown. The CDR3 contains 17 residues. Germline loops: CDR1 ENHRY, CDR2 SYGVKD. The ends were cut back, 2 bases at V and 0 bases at J, with 15 bases in the middle. TCRdb called the 5' RACE reads again in MiXCR, with one record for every CDR3 protein. The sample yields roughly 1.6 million distinct CDR3 sequences, less than 40% seen once. The receptor's source is a newborn girl in good health. This sequence joins TRBV10-3 and TRBJ2-3; a possible D gene is TRBD2 (7 bases). Sequencing used cord blood. The CDR3: CAISETGGPFSTDTQYF. CDR3 DNA: TGTGCCATCAGTGAGACGGGGGGCCCCTTTAGCACAGATACGCAGTATTTT.